A single sample is the source of the 25 T cell receptor beta chains below, sequenced in a study of shared clonotypes between healthy human individuals (dated by TCRdb to about 2020). Preparation of the library involved the immunoSEQ multiplex PCR assay. Imported from immuneACCESS, the table was reduced by TCRdb to in-frame sequences with V and J called. These copies leave out some clones; in studies compared against another copy, an unresolved V gene accounts for under half, and the cause of the remainder is not known. The sample table contains a few million clones; only one count was recorded for less than 95% of them. The top ten constitute around 0.4% of the sample. Sequenced input: naive CD4+ T cells from PBMCs. The cell subset or site label here, explained by the study, means: CD45RA+ positively selected. Source of these receptors: a man younger than 30 in good health. Some clones in this sample may be carry-over from other donors' samples.

The chain has TRBV7-9 and TRBJ1-2; 7 bases are a match to TRBD1. V shed 1 base and J 6 bases; nucleotides not matched to a gene: 5. CDR1 is SEHNR, CDR2 FQNEAQ, per germline (reference sequence). The CDR3 spans 14 residues. The CDR3 loop is CASSLVGGGDGYTF. In DNA form, the CDR3 reads TGTGCCAGCAGCTTAGTAGGAGGGGGCGATGGCTACACCTTC.

The gene calls are TRBV20-1 and TRBJ1-1, with 7 bases lining up with TRBD1. V was pared by 5 bases and J by 6 bases, with 3 bases of the junction left unmatched. CDR1 is DFQATT and CDR2 is SNEGSKA in the germline V gene (reference sequence). The CDR3 covers 11 residues. CDR3 amino acids: CSAPDRSEAFF. For the CDR3, the DNA is TGCAGTGCTCCGGACAGGTCTGAAGCTTTCTTT.

The J gene is TRBJ2-1, the V gene TRBV18, with D possibly called TRBD1 or TRBD2 (5 bases each). This CDR3 region has 13 residues. V was shortened by 3 bases and J by 7 bases, with 10 bases between the two germline ends. Germline V gene lookup returns CDR1 KGHSH and CDR2 LQKENI. The CDR3 DNA is TGTGCCAGCTCACCCGGGACGGGGAATGAGCAGTTCTTC. Encoded protein: CASSPGTGNEQFF.

The chain links TRBV4-2 to TRBJ2-1; 13 nucleotides match TRBD2. CDR3 length: 17 residues. Trimming at V came to 3 bases and at J to 7 bases, leaving 9 bases not matched to a gene. CDR1 is LGHNA, CDR2 YNFKEQ, per germline. This CDR3 reads CASSHPGGTSGINEQFF. The CDR3 DNA sequence: TGTGCCAGCAGCCACCCCGGCGGGACTAGCGGGATAAATGAGCAGTTCTTC.

The V call is TRBV18, the J call TRBJ1-1; 9 positions agree with TRBD1. The CDR3 spans 14 residues. CDR1 and CDR2 (germline): KGHSH, LQKENI. J lost 6 bases, V lost 2 bases, and 4 bases had no gene match. The CDR3 DNA is TGTGCCAGCTCACCAATACAGGGGGCGGCTGAAGCTTTCTTT. Translating gives CASSPIQGAAEAFF. Based on the CDR3 plus reference TRBV18 and TRBJ1-1, the full variable domain is NAGVMQNPRHLVRRRGQEARLRCSPMKGHSHVYWYRQLPEEGLKFMVYLQKENIIDESGMPKERFSAEFPKEGPSILRIQQVVRGDSAAYFCASSPIQGAAEAFFGQGTRLTVV.

This clone was detected a few times. The genes are TRBV20-1 and TRBJ1-4, with 9 bases lining up with TRBD1. CDR1 and CDR2 (germline): DFQATT, SNEGSKA (reference sequence). Unmatched junction bases numbered 2, after V lost 4 bases and J lost 11 bases. The CDR3 has 11 residues. DNA for the CDR3: TGCAGTGCTACGACAGGGGGGAAACTGTTTTTT. Translated: CSATTGGKLFF.

On this clone: Within the sample, other DNA sequences also encode this same CDR3. The chain combines TRBV6-5 with TRBJ1-5; weak D call: TRBD1 (6 bases). The ends were cut back, 0 bases at V and 2 bases at J, with 8 bases in the middle. The CDR3 consists of 15 residues. The germline gives CDR1 MNHEY, CDR2 SVGAGI. DNA of the CDR3: TGTGCCAGCAGTTACTCCTGGACAGGCAATCAGCCCCAGCATTTT. The encoded protein is CASSYSWTGNQPQHF.

Details on this clone: The sample has other DNA sequences that encode this CDR3 too. The chain recombines TRBV5-1 with TRBJ2-7, with a weak D call TRBD2 (5 bases). CDR1 is SGHRS and CDR2 is YFSETQ in the germline V gene. V was cut by 4 bases and J by 3 bases, with 11 bases left in between. The CDR3 runs 13 residues. The CDR3 region has the DNA TGCGCCAGCAGCCTCGGAGGCGTCTACGAGCAGTACTTC. Translation gives CASSLGGVYEQYF.

This chain links TRBV10-3 with TRBJ2-3; TRBD2 is a possible D gene (6 bases). Germline V gene data show CDR1 as ENHRY and CDR2 as SYGVKD. This CDR3 comprises 15 residues. V was trimmed by 10 bases and J by 0 bases, leaving 17 bases between them. CDR3 amino acids: CASIRRDPSTDTQYF. CDR3 DNA: TGTGCCAGTATAAGGCGGGACCCTAGCACAGATACGCAGTATTTT.

This clone was picked up one time. This sequence joins TRBV5-1 and TRBJ2-7, with TRBD1 as a possible D gene (6 bases). CDR3 length: 15 residues. Trimming left V 0 bases short and J 2 bases short, with 12 bases between. Germline V lookup: CDR1 SGHRS, CDR2 YFSETQ. CDR3 in amino acids: CASSLDAGATYEQYF. The CDR3 bases are TGCGCCAGCAGCTTGGACGCAGGGGCGACCTACGAGCAGTACTTC.

The CDR3 loop reads CASSLSRRGNQPQHF. In nucleotides, the CDR3 is TGTGCCAGCAGTTTATCCCGCAGGGGTAATCAGCCCCAGCATTTT. The V call is TRBV28, the J call TRBJ1-5; D is perhaps TRBD1 (6 bases). The germline gives CDR1 MDHEN, CDR2 SYDVKM. The CDR3 totals 15 residues. The germline V and J ends were trimmed by 1 base and 4 bases, with 11 bases remaining between them.

The chain employs TRBV5-1 and TRBJ2-1; 11 bases are shared with TRBD2. The CDR3 spans 15 residues. Germline CDR1 SGHRS, CDR2 YFSETQ. J gave up 2 bases and V 5 bases, and 3 bases lay outside the gene matches. CDR3: CASRTSGETYNEQFF. The CDR3, as DNA: TGCGCCAGCAGGACTAGCGGGGAGACCTACAATGAGCAGTTCTTC. Full variable domain (missing parts from reference TRBV5-1 and TRBJ2-1): KAGVTQTPRYLIKTRGQQVTLSCSPISGHRSVSWYQQTPGQGLQFLFEYFSETQRNKGNFPGRFSGRQFSNSRSEMNVSTLELGDSALYLCASRTSGETYNEQFFGPGTRLTVL.

This clone was observed once. Other DNA sequences in this sample translate to the same CDR3. The rearrangement links TRBV5-1 to TRBJ2-2, with D perhaps TRBD1 or TRBD2 (5 bases each). This CDR3 region has 16 residues. In germline, CDR1 is SGHRS, CDR2 YFSETQ. V lost 0 bases, J lost 0 bases, and 9 bases lay in between. The CDR3, as DNA: TGCGCCAGCAGCTTGGGTCAGGGACCGAACACCGGGGAGCTGTTTTTT. Translated, it gives CASSLGQGPNTGELFF.

This rearrangement joins TRBV18 to TRBJ1-1, with D perhaps matching TRBD1 (5 bases). CDR3 length equals 12 residues. Trimming took off 4 bases at V and 6 bases at J, with 9 bases between the two ends. Germline V gives CDR1 KGHSH, CDR2 LQKENI. The CDR3 sequence: CASSQGSAEAFF. Written as DNA, the CDR3 is TGTGCCAGCTCACAGGGGTCCGCTGAAGCTTTCTTT. The full variable domain, rest sourced from reference TRBV18 and TRBJ1-1, is NAGVMQNPRHLVRRRGQEARLRCSPMKGHSHVYWYRQLPEEGLKFMVYLQKENIIDESGMPKERFSAEFPKEGPSILRIQQVVRGDSAAYFCASSQGSAEAFFGQGTRLTVV.

The V and J genes are TRBV7-9 and TRBJ2-2, with TRBD1 matching 7 bases. Germline loops: CDR1 SEHNR, CDR2 FQNEAQ (reference sequence). V lost 5 bases to trimming and J lost 3 bases; unmatched junction nucleotides: 9. The CDR3 runs to 16 residues. DNA for the CDR3: TGTGCCAGCAGCCATAACAGGGGTTCGGACACCGGGGAGCTGTTTTTT. Translating it yields CASSHNRGSDTGELFF.

This clone showed up just once. Different DNA sequences within this sample yield the same CDR3. V usage is TRBV6-1 and J usage is TRBJ2-7; 8 bases line up with TRBD1. Germline values: CDR1 MNHNS, CDR2 SASEGT. CDR3 length: 14 residues. V trimming: 5 bases; J trimming: 0 bases; junction bases outside the gene matches: 3. In DNA form, the CDR3 reads TGTGCCAGCAGTTCAGGGGGCAGCTCCTACGAGCAGTACTTC. As protein: CASSSGGSSYEQYF.

This sequence joins TRBV7-3 and TRBJ1-1; D gene unclear. The CDR3 runs 15 residues. Germline assignment: CDR1 SGHTA and CDR2 FQGTGA. V lost 5 bases and J 5 bases, leaving 18 bases between the germline ends. The CDR3: CASSPASTSGTEAFF. The DNA for the CDR3 is TGTGCCAGCAGCCCCGCTTCAACCTCTGGGACTGAAGCTTTCTTT.

V usage is TRBV6-1 and J usage is TRBJ1-3; TRBD1 is a possible D gene (5 bases). Deletions cut 3 bases from V and 4 bases from J, with 13 bases between. This CDR3 comprises 15 residues. Germline CDR1 reads MNHNS; CDR2 reads SASEGT. CDR3 bases: TGTGCCAGCAGTGACCCTGGGGGGTCAGGAAACACCATATATTTT. This gives the protein CASSDPGGSGNTIYF.

V usage is TRBV6-1 and J usage is TRBJ2-1, with 8 bases matching TRBD1. Germline CDR1 reads MNHNS; CDR2 reads SASEGT. The CDR3 length is 17 residues. V was clipped by 0 bases and J by 0 bases; unmatched bases: 4. The CDR3 is CASSEARDRGSYNEQFF. The CDR3 DNA follows: TGTGCCAGCAGTGAAGCGCGCGACAGGGGCTCCTACAATGAGCAGTTCTTC.

The rearrangement links TRBV11-2 to TRBJ2-7; 7 nucleotides line up with TRBD2. In germline, CDR1 is SGHAT, CDR2 FQNNGV. The CDR3 contains 16 residues. V shed 1 base, J shed 4 bases, and the junction held 10 bases outside the gene matches. The CDR3 is CASSLGTRREGYEQYF. DNA for the CDR3: TGTGCCAGCAGCTTAGGGACTAGAAGAGAGGGATACGAGCAGTACTTC.

The chain is built from TRBV11-2 and TRBJ2-1; 9 bases line up with TRBD2. There are 16 residues in the CDR3. CDR1 and CDR2 (germline): SGHAT, FQNNGV. V gave up 1 base and J gave up 4 bases; unmatched junction bases: 5. In DNA, the CDR3 is TGTGCCAGCAGCTTAGGCGGGAGGGGGACTTACAATGAGCAGTTCTTC. Protein product: CASSLGGRGTYNEQFF.

The V and J genes are TRBV14 and TRBJ2-7; possibly TRBD1 or TRBD2 for D (5 bases each). This CDR3 contains 14 residues. Germline V gene sequence: CDR1 SGHDN, CDR2 FVKESK. Trimming took off 4 bases at V and 3 bases at J, with 13 bases between the two ends. The CDR3 reads CASSRGAENYEQYF. CDR3 DNA sequence: TGTGCCAGCAGCCGAGGGGCCGAGAACTACGAGCAGTACTTC.

This clone is a singleton in its sample. The V gene is TRBV18, the J gene TRBJ2-7; TRBD2 aligns across 9 bases. CDR1 is KGHSH and CDR2 is LQKENI in the germline V gene. Trimming took 4 bases from V and 5 from J; bases not matched to a gene: 9. The CDR3 is 15 amino acids. The CDR3 sequence: CASSRDRLAGNEQYF. DNA for the CDR3: TGTGCCAGCTCACGCGATCGGCTAGCGGGGAACGAGCAGTACTTC.

V and J are TRBV28 and TRBJ2-4; TRBD1 is a possible D gene (5 bases). Germline values: CDR1 MDHEN, CDR2 SYDVKM. CDR3 length: 15 amino acids. The V end lost 5 bases, the J end lost 3 bases, and 14 bases lay between the germline ends. Here the CDR3 reads CASSNQGIGKNIQYF. CDR3 nucleotides: TGTGCCAGCAGTAACCAGGGAATTGGCAAAAACATTCAGTACTTC.

This clone was observed a single time. The chain carries TRBV5-1 and TRBJ2-5; 7 bases fit TRBD1. Germline V gene lookup returns CDR1 SGHRS and CDR2 YFSETQ. V dropped 5 bases and J dropped 4; count of bases not matched to a gene: 5. CDR3 size: 13 residues. CDR3 amino acids: CASRATGSETQYF. In DNA, the CDR3 is TGCGCCAGCAGGGCGACAGGGTCAGAGACCCAGTACTTC.